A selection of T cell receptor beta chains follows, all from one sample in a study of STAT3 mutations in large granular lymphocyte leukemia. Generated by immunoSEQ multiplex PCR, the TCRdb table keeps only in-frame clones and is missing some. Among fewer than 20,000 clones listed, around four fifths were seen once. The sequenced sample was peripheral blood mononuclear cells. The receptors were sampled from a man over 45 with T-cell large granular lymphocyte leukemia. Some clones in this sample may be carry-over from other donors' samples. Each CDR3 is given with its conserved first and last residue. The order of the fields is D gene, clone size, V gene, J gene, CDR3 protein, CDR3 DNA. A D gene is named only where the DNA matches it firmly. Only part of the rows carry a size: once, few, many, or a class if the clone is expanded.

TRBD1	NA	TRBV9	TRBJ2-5	CASSTGQGETQYF	TGTGCCAGCAGCACCGGACAGGGTGAGACCCAGTACTTC
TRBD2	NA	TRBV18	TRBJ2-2	CASSPLWTSGRDWLFF	TGTGCCAGCTCACCACTCTGGACTAGCGGGAGGGATTGGCTGTTTTTT
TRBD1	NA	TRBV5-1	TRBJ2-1	CASSMGQIQYNEQFF	TGCGCCAGCAGCATGGGACAGATCCAATACAATGAGCAGTTCTTC
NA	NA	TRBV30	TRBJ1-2	CAWSGDGYGYTF	TGTGCCTGGAGTGGAGACGGCTATGGCTACACCTTC
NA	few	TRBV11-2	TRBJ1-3	CASSPQVSAGNTIYF	TGTGCCAGCAGCCCACAAGTCTCCGCTGGAAACACCATATATTTT
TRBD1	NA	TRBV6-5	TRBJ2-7	CASRETGGYEQYF	TGTGCCAGCAGGGAGACAGGGGGATACGAGCAGTACTTC
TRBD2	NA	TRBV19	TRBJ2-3	CASSSPAGGPGGDTQYF	TGTGCCAGTAGTTCCCCAGCGGGAGGGCCGGGGGGAGATACGCAGTATTTT
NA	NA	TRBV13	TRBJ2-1	CASSSQWNEQFF	TGTGCCAGCAGCTCCCAATGGAATGAGCAGTTCTTC
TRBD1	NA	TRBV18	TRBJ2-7	CASSPLQGAGGLNEQYF	TGTGCCAGCTCACCGCTGCAAGGGGCAGGGGGTTTGAACGAGCAGTACTTC
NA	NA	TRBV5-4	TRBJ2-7	CASSWEAYEQYF	TGTGCCAGCAGCTGGGAAGCATACGAGCAGTACTTC
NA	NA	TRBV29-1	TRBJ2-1	CSGGMYNEQFF	TGCAGCGGTGGTATGTACAATGAGCAGTTCTTC
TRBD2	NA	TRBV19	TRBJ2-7	CASSFEAGEYEQYF	TGTGCCAGTAGTTTCGAGGCGGGAGAATACGAGCAGTACTTC
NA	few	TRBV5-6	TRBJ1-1	CASSSWTEAFF	TGTGCCAGCAGCTCGTGGACTGAAGCTTTCTTT
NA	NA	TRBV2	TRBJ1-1	CASSDSLNTEAFF	TGTGCCAGCAGTGACAGCTTGAACACTGAAGCTTTCTTT
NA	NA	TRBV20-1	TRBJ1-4	CSASRGEKLFF	TGCAGTGCTAGCAGAGGAGAAAAACTGTTTTTT
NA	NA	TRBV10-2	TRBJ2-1	CASRGNEQFF	TGCGCCAGCAGGGGGAATGAGCAGTTCTTC
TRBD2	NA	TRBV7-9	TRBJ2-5	CASSTSPGLVETQYF	TGTGCCAGCAGCACCTCACCGGGACTAGTAGAGACCCAGTACTTC
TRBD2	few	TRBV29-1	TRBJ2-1	CSVDPSGMESNEQFF	TGCAGCGTTGATCCTAGCGGGATGGAATCCAATGAGCAGTTCTTC
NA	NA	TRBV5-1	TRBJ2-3	CASSPQVSTDTQYF	TGCGCCAGCAGCCCACAGGTTAGCACAGATACGCAGTATTTT
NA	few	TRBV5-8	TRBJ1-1	CASTLGGVPQAFF	TGTGCCAGCACCCTGGGGGGGGTCCCCCAAGCTTTCTTT
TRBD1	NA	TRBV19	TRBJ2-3	CASSIFGQGADTQYF	TGTGCCAGTAGTATATTTGGACAGGGGGCAGATACGCAGTATTTT
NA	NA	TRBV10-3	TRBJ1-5	CAISPGANQPQHF	TGTGCCATCAGCCCGGGGGCGAATCAGCCCCAGCATTTT
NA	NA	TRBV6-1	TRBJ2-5	CASSERETQYF	TGTGCCAGCAGTGAGCGAGAGACCCAGTACTTC
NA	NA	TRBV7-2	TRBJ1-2	CASSLSSRGYTF	TGTGCCAGCAGCTTATCTTCCCGTGGCTACACCTTC
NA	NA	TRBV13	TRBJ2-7	CASSLDQGPLTEQYF	TGTGCCAGCAGCTTAGATCAGGGCCCTCTTACCGAGCAGTACTTC
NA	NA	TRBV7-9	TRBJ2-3	CASSQPGLTDTQYF	TGTGCCAGCAGCCAGCCAGGGTTAACAGATACGCAGTATTTT
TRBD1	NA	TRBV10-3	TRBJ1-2	CAISPQGDLMDGYTF	TGTGCCATCAGTCCCCAGGGGGACCTGATGGATGGCTACACCTTC
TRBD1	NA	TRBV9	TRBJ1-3	CASSVDGTASGNTIYF	TGTGCCAGCAGCGTCGATGGGACAGCCTCTGGAAACACCATATATTTT
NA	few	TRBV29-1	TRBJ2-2	CSVNQGTTGELFF	TGCAGCGTGAATCAGGGTACCACCGGGGAGCTGTTTTTT
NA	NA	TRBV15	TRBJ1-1	CATSRDQTEAFF	TGTGCCACCAGCAGAGATCAAACTGAAGCTTTCTTT
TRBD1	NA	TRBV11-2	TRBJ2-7	CASSLDPGTGTYEQYF	TGTGCCAGCAGCTTAGATCCCGGGACAGGGACCTACGAGCAGTACTTC